The source of this T cell receptor (beta chain) is a study of OX40 agonist ivuxolimab in advanced cancers. Across the whole study: Age averaged roughly 60 years (range roughly 23 to 80), and 82.7% were male. Partial response was recorded in three patients: one hepatocellular carcinoma and two cutaneous melanoma cases.

V lost 3 bases, J lost 7 bases, and 5 bases stayed unmatched. This CDR3 is 16 amino acids long. CDR1 is LNHDA and CDR2 is SQIVND in the germline V gene (reference sequence). A single count supports this clone. Profiling relied on immunoSEQ multiplex PCR, and the TCRdb table lists in-frame clones only, not all of them. The table records about 60,000 clones, roughly 86% of them present only once. This receptor was taken from an adult with an advanced solid tumor such as melanoma, head and neck, liver or kidney cancer. The chain couples TRBV19 to TRBJ2-1; TRBD2 matches at 14 bases. The sample consisted of CD4+ or CD8+ T cells sorted from blood, taken in a trial of the OX40 agonist ivuxolimab. CDR3 DNA sequence: TGTGCCAGTAGTATCGGGACTAGCGGGAGTTGGAATGAGCAGTTCTTC. This sequence encodes CASSIGTSGSWNEQFF. The whole variable domain, remainder taken from reference TRBV19 and TRBJ2-1, is DGGITQSPKYLFRKEGQNVTLSCEQNLNHDAMYWYRQDPGQGLRLIYYSQIVNDFQKGDIAEGYSVSREKKESFPLTVTSAQKNPTAFYLCASSIGTSGSWNEQFFGPGTRLTVL.